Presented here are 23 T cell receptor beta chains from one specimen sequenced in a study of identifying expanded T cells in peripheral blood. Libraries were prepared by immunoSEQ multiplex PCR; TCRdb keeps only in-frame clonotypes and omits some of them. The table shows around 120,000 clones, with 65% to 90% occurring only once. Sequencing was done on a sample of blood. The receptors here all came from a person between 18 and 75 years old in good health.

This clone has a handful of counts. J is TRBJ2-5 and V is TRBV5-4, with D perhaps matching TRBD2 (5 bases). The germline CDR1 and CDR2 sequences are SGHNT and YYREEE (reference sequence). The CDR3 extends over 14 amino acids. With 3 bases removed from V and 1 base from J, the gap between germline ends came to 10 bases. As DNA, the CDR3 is TGTGCCAGCAGCTCACTAGATTTCCAAGAGACCCAGTACTTC. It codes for CASSSLDFQETQYF. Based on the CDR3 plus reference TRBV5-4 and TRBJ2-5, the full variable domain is ETGVTQSPTHLIKTRGQQVTLRCSSQSGHNTVSWYQQALGQGPQFIFQYYREEENGRGNFPPRFSGLQFPNYSSELNVNALELDDSALYLCASSSLDFQETQYFGPGTRLLVL.

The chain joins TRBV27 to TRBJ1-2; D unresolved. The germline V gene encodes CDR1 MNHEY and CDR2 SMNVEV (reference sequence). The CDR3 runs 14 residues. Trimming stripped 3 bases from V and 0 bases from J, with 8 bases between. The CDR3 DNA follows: TGTGCCAGCAGTTTGGGCGGAGCTAACTATGGCTACACCTTC. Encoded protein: CASSLGGANYGYTF.

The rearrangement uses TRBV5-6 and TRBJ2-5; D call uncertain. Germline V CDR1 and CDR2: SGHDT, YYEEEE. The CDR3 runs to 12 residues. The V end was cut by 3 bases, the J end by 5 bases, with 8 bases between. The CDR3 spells CASSSLWETQYF. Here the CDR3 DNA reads TGTGCCAGCAGCTCGTTATGGGAGACCCAGTACTTC.

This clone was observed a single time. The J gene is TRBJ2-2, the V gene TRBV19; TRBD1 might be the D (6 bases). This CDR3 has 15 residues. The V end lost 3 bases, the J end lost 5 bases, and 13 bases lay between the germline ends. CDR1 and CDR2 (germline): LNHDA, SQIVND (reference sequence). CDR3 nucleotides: TGTGCCAGTAGTATTCTGACAGGTTGGACCGGGGAGCTGTTTTTT. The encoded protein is CASSILTGWTGELFF.

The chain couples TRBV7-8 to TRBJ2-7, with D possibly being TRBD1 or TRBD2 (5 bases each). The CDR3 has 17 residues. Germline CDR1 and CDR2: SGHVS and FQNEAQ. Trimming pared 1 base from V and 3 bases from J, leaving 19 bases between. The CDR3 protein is CASSLGGTSTVGYEQYF. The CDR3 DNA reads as TGTGCCAGCAGCTTAGGAGGGACCTCTACTGTCGGCTACGAGCAGTACTTC.

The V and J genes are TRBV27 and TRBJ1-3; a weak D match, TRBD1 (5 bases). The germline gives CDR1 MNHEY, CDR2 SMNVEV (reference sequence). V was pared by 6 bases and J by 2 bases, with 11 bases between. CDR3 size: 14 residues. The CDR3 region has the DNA TGTGCCAGCAGAGGGTGGGGCACTGGAAACACCATATATTTT. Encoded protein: CASRGWGTGNTIYF.

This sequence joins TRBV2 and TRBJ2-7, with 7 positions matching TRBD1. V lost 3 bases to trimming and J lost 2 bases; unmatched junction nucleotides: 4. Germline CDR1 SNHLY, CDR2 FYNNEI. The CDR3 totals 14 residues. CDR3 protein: CASSDQGVAYEQYF. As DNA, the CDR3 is TGTGCCAGCAGTGACCAGGGGGTTGCCTACGAGCAGTACTTC. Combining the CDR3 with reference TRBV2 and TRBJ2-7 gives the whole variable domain EPEVTQTPSHQVTQMGQEVILRCVPISNHLYFYWYRQILGQKVEFLVSFYNNEISEKSEIFDDQFSVERPDGSNFTLKIRSTKLEDSAMYFCASSDQGVAYEQYFGPGTRLTVT.

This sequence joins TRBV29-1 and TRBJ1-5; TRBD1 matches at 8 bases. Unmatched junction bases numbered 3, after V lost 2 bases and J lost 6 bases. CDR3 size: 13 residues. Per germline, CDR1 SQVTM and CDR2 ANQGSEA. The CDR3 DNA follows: TGCAGCGTTGAACAGGGGGCGGGTCAGCCCCAGCATTTT. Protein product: CSVEQGAGQPQHF.

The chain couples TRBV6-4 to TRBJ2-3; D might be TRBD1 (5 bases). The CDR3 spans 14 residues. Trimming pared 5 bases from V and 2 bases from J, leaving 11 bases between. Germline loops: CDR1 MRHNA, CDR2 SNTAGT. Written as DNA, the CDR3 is TGTGCCAGCAGTCAGGGTCCCACCACAGATACGCAGTATTTT. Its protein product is CASSQGPTTDTQYF.

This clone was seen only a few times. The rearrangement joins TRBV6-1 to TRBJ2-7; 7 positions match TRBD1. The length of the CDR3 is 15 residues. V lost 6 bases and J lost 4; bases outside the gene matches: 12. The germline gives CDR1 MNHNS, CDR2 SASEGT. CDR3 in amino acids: CASSREEGAQYEQYF. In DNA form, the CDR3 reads TGTGCCAGCAGCCGCGAAGAGGGGGCGCAGTACGAGCAGTACTTC.

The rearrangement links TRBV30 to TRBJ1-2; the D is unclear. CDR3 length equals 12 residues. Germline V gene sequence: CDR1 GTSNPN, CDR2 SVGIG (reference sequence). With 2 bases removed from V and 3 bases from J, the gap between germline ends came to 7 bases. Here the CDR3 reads CAWSTPYYGYTF. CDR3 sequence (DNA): TGTGCCTGGAGTACACCTTACTATGGCTACACCTTC.

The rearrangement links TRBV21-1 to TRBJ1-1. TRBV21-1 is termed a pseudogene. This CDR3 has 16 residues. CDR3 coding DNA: TGTGCCAGCAGCAAAACCCCCCAGGGAGGGGACACTGAAGCTTTCTTT. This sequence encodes CASSKTPQGGDTEAFF.

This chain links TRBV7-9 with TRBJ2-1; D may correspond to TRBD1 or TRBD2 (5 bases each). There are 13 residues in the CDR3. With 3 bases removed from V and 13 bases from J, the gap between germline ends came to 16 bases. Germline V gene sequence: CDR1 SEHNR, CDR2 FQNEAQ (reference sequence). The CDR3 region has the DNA TGTGCCAGCAGCTTGATCATGGGGGATATCCAGTTCTTC. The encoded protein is CASSLIMGDIQFF. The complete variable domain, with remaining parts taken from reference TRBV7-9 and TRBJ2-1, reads DTGVSQNPRHKITKRGQNVTFRCDPISEHNRLYWYRQTLGQGPEFLTYFQNEAQLEKSRLLSDRFSAERPKGSFSTLEIQRTEQGDSAMYLCASSLIMGDIQFFGPGTRLTVL.

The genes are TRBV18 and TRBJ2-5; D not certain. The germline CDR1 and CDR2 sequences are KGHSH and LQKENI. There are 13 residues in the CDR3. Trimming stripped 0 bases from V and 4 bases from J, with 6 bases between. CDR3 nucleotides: TGTGCCAGCTCACCACCAACCCTAGAGACCCAGTACTTC. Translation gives CASSPPTLETQYF.

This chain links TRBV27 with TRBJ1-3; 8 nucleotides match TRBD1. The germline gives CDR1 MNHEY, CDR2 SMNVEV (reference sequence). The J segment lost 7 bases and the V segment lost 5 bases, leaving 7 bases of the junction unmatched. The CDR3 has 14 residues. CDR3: CASSPNRGKNTIYF. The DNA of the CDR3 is TGTGCCAGCAGTCCAAACAGGGGGAAGAACACCATATATTTT.

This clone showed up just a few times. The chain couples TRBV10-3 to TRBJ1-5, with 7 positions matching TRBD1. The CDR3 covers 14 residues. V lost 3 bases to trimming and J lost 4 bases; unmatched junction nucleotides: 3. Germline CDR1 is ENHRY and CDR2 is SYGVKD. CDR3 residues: CAISEGGENQPQHF. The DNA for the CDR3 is TGTGCCATCAGTGAAGGGGGCGAGAATCAGCCCCAGCATTTT.

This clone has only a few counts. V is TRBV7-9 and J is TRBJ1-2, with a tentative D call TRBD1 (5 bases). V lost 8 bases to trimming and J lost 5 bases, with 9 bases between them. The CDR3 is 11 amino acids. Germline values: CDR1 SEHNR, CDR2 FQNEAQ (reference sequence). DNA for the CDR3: TGTGCCAGCGGGCAGGGTTATGGCTACACCTTC. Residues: CASGQGYGYTF. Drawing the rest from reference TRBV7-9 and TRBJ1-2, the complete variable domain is DTGVSQNPRHKITKRGQNVTFRCDPISEHNRLYWYRQTLGQGPEFLTYFQNEAQLEKSRLLSDRFSAERPKGSFSTLEIQRTEQGDSAMYLCASGQGYGYTFGSGTRLTVV.

The DNA for the CDR3 is TGTGCCAGCAGTTTCCCGGGACAGGGGGTCCACGAGCAGTACTTC. Translated: CASSFPGQGVHEQYF. The chain is built from TRBV27 and TRBJ2-7; 11 positions match TRBD1. Germline V gene data show CDR1 as MNHEY and CDR2 as SMNVEV (reference sequence). V was clipped by 3 bases and J by 5 bases; unmatched bases: 6. The CDR3 loop spans 15 amino acids.

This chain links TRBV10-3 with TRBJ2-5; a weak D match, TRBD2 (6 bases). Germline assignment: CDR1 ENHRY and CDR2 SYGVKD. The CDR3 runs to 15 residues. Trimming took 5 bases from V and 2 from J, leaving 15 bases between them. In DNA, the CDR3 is TGTGCCATCAGTCGGGACTGGGAAGCTCAAGAGACCCAGTACTTC. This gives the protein CAISRDWEAQETQYF.

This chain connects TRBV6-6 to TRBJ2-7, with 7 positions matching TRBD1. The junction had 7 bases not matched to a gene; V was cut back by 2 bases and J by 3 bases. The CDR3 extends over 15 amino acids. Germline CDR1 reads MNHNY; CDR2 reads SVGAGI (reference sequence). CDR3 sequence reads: CASSYTDRDNYEQYF. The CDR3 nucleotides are TGTGCCAGCAGTTACACCGACAGGGACAACTACGAGCAGTACTTC.

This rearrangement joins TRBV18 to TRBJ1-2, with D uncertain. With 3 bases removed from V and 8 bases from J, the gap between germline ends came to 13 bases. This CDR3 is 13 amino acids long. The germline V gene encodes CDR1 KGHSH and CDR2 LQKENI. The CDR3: CASSPGWTGGYTF. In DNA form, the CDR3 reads TGTGCCAGCTCACCGGGTTGGACGGGCGGCTACACCTTC.

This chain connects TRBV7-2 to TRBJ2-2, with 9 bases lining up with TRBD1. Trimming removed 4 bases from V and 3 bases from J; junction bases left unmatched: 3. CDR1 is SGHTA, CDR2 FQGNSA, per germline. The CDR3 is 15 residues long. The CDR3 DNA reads TGTGCCAGCAGCTCCGGGACAGGGCACACCGGGGAGCTGTTTTTT. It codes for CASSSGTGHTGELFF.

This CDR3 is CASSTGLGEKLFF. DNA for the CDR3: TGTGCCAGCAGCACCGGCCTGGGTGAAAAACTGTTTTTT. The chain uses TRBV4-2 and TRBJ1-4; the D is unclear. The germline V gene encodes CDR1 LGHNA and CDR2 YNFKEQ. The V and J ends lost 5 bases and 7 bases respectively, with 11 bases between them. The CDR3 has 13 residues.